This T cell receptor beta chain was found in a study of Graves' ophthalmopathy and Graves' hyperthyroidism. About the research overall: Blood was drawn at initial diagnosis, before any treatment. Findings and limits, study-wide: Stable hyperthyroidism and ophthalmopathy were told apart by a 13-signature model, which achieved roughly 89% sensitivity and 81.08% specificity. Blood also contained most of the expanded thyroid clonotypes above 0.001 frequency.

RNA transcripts provided the template for amplifying TCR beta CDR3 regions. First-round RT-PCR used HTBI primers; second-round multiplex PCR followed. TCRdb analysed the multiplex PCR reads with MiXCR anew, one entry per CDR3 protein. This repertoire shows 400,000 to 450,000 distinct CDR3 sequences, 20% to 25% found once; its top ten account for roughly 3%. A diagnosis was made from clinical symptoms together with serum thyroxine, TRAb, thyroid ultrasound and orbital computed tomography. In this sample, this clonotype turned up many times. Antigen specificity is unknown. The V end lost 0 bases, the J end lost 5 bases, and 8 bases lay between the germline ends. Germline assignment: CDR1 MDHEN and CDR2 SYDVKM. The CDR3 extends over 15 amino acids.

The chain couples TRBV28 to TRBJ1-6; D possibly corresponds to TRBD1 (5 bases). The sequence came from a woman in her late teens or twenties with stable Graves' hyperthyroidism. The sample consisted of peripheral blood. The CDR3 region has the DNA TGTGCCAGCAGTTTATGGGGGACGGATAATTCACCCCTCCACTTT. This translates into CASSLWGTDNSPLHF.